This TCR beta chain derives from a study of cytomegalovirus exposure and HLA in healthy donors. Background on the study: The roughly 120 million unique TCR beta sequences, from about 179 million T cells, were found by an earlier analysis.

The CDR3 is 16 residues long. The germline gives CDR1 MGHRA, CDR2 YSYEKL. With V trimmed by 3 bases and J by 0 bases, 5 bases remained unmatched. As to this clone: The antigen remains unidentified.

PCR employed 60 Vbeta and 13 Jbeta primers. Clones were sequenced by immunoSEQ multiplex PCR, and TCRdb holds only the in-frame ones, with some missing. The table records around 200,000 clones, about 83% of them present only once. The study, taken as a whole, reports: The likely explanation for a cluster of highly shared sequence variants was sequencing artifact.

The chain combines TRBV4-1 with TRBJ1-3, with 7 bases lining up with TRBD1. The source is a woman between 50 and 59 years old in good health and CMV-seropositive. The specimen sequenced was PBMCs. The CDR3 DNA sequence: TGCGCCAGCAGCCACAGGACAGGAAGCTCTGGAAACACCATATATTTT. It is translated as CASSHRTGSSGNTIYF.